One and the same sample provided the 14 T cell receptor beta chains below, sequenced in a study of blood T cell repertoires in COVID-19. This table comes from immunoSEQ multiplex PCR, and its TCRdb copy is limited to in-frame clones, with some not included. The table records 130,000 or so clones, roughly 84% of them present only once. Sequencing used peripheral blood. The receptors derive from a man between 60 and 75 years old with acute or convalescent COVID-19.

The chain has TRBV5-1 and TRBJ2-7; 10 bases are a match to TRBD2. This CDR3 region has 17 residues. Germline V gene sequence: CDR1 SGHRS, CDR2 YFSETQ. Losses at the gene ends were 2 bases for V and 9 bases for J; bases not matched to a gene: 17. As DNA, the CDR3 is TGCGCCAGCAGCTTAAGGTGGAGCGGGGGGGAACCCGCCCGGCAGTACTTC. Amino acids: CASSLRWSGGEPARQYF.

The chain has TRBV7-8 and TRBJ1-3; D unclear. This CDR3 has 14 amino acids. V lost 1 base, J lost 0 bases, and 4 bases lay in between. Germline V CDR1 and CDR2: SGHVS, FQNEAQ. The CDR3 DNA is TGTGCCAGCAGCTTAGGCGACTCTGGAAACACCATATATTTT. Amino acid sequence: CASSLGDSGNTIYF.

This chain joins TRBV3-1 (or the pseudogene TRBV3-2) and TRBJ1-4, with 9 nucleotides matching TRBD1. From germline, CDR1 is LGHDT and CDR2 YNNKEL (reference sequence). The CDR3 spans 18 residues. J gave up 3 bases and V 3 bases, and 11 bases lay outside the gene matches. CDR3 residues: CASSQGQGRFFANEKLFF. The DNA of the CDR3 is TGTGCCAGCAGCCAGGGACAGGGCCGATTTTTTGCTAATGAAAAACTGTTTTTT.

Written as DNA, the CDR3 is TGTGCCAGCAGCTTTGCTAGCGGGACGTACGAGCAGTACTTC. This sequence encodes CASSFASGTYEQYF. The chain combines TRBV7-9 with TRBJ2-7, with 9 bases fitting TRBD2. Per the germline V gene, CDR1 is SEHNR and CDR2 is FQNEAQ (reference sequence). This CDR3 has 14 residues. The ends lost 3 bases at V and 4 bases at J; junction bases unmatched: 4.

The chain is built from TRBV25-1 and TRBJ1-1, with 9 bases matching TRBD1. Germline V gives CDR1 MGHDK, CDR2 SYGVNS. This CDR3 contains 15 residues. The ends lost 2 bases at V and 3 bases at J; junction bases unmatched: 4. The CDR3 DNA reads as TGTGCCAGCAGTGAACCTCGGACAGGGGACACTGAAGCTTTCTTT. It yields the protein CASSEPRTGDTEAFF.

The CDR3 DNA sequence: TGTGCCAGCAGCTTAATCGGGACAGGGGGCACACCCCTCCACTTT. It specifies CASSLIGTGGTPLHF. The V and J genes are TRBV7-8 and TRBJ1-6, with 12 bases matching TRBD1. V lost 2 bases and J lost 11; bases outside the gene matches: 4. The CDR3 length is 15 residues. The V gene's germline CDR1 is SGHVS and CDR2 FQNEAQ.

The gene calls are TRBV9 and TRBJ2-1; tentative D call: TRBD1 (6 bases). V gave up 3 bases and J gave up 5 bases, with 12 bases separating them. The length of the CDR3 is 14 residues. Germline V CDR1 and CDR2: SGDLS, YYNGEE. The CDR3 sequence is CASSAPGTHNEQFF. The CDR3 coding sequence is TGTGCCAGCAGCGCACCCGGGACACACAATGAGCAGTTCTTC.

The chain combines TRBV11-2 with TRBJ1-5; no firm D call. Germline-derived CDR1 and CDR2 are SGHAT and FQNNGV. The CDR3 length is 14 residues. Trimming left V 4 bases short and J 6 bases short, with 13 bases between. The CDR3 reads CASSSLGLGQPQHF. The CDR3 DNA sequence: TGTGCCAGCAGCTCTCTAGGTCTCGGTCAGCCCCAGCATTTT.

This chain joins TRBV6-4 and TRBJ2-7; 11 bases line up with TRBD2. This CDR3 has 14 amino acids. After removal of 4 bases from V and 2 bases from J, the junction contained 1 base not matched to a gene. CDR1 and CDR2 (germline): MRHNA, SNTAGT. The CDR3 sequence: CASSVAGGPYEQYF. The CDR3 nucleotides read TGTGCCAGCAGTGTAGCGGGGGGGCCCTACGAGCAGTACTTC.

J is TRBJ2-7 and V is TRBV14; 11 bases line up with TRBD2. The CDR3 covers 16 residues. Germline lookup yields CDR1 SGHDN and CDR2 FVKESK. With 1 base clipped from V and 7 bases from J, the junction kept 9 bases outside the gene matches. The CDR3 loop is CASSQVPLSSGREQYF. CDR3 nucleotide sequence: TGTGCCAGCAGCCAAGTCCCTTTATCTAGCGGGAGGGAGCAGTACTTC.

The genes are TRBV5-1 and TRBJ1-2; no definite D call. The CDR3 runs 15 residues. Deletions cut 0 bases from V and 5 bases from J, with 14 bases between. Germline CDR1 is SGHRS and CDR2 is YFSETQ. The CDR3 here is CASSLGSVSSYGYTF. Written as DNA, the CDR3 is TGCGCCAGCAGCTTGGGGTCCGTTTCCAGTTATGGCTACACCTTC. Full variable domain (missing parts from reference TRBV5-1 and TRBJ1-2): KAGVTQTPRYLIKTRGQQVTLSCSPISGHRSVSWYQQTPGQGLQFLFEYFSETQRNKGNFPGRFSGRQFSNSRSEMNVSTLELGDSALYLCASSLGSVSSYGYTFGSGTRLTVV.

The chain couples TRBV10-1 to TRBJ1-1, with D unclear. The CDR3 totals 14 residues. CDR1 WNHNN and CDR2 SYGVQD come from the germline V gene (reference sequence). Trimming took off 2 bases at V and 1 base at J, with 8 bases between the two ends. The CDR3 sequence is CASSEAQENTEAFF. Here the CDR3 DNA reads TGCGCCAGCAGTGAGGCACAAGAGAACACTGAAGCTTTCTTT.

The chain is built from TRBV3-1 (or the pseudogene TRBV3-2) and TRBJ1-5; TRBD1 matches 8 bases. This CDR3 has 14 amino acids. V was pared by 3 bases and J by 6 bases, with 4 bases of the junction left unmatched. Germline lookup yields CDR1 LGHDT and CDR2 YNNKEL (reference sequence). CDR3: CASSQQGAGQPQHF. CDR3 DNA sequence: TGTGCCAGCAGCCAGCAGGGGGCTGGTCAGCCCCAGCATTTT.

This clone is a singleton in its sample. The genes are TRBV19 and TRBJ2-1, with D possibly being TRBD1 (5 bases). The germline CDR1 and CDR2 sequences are LNHDA and SQIVND (reference sequence). This CDR3 has 15 amino acids. V dropped 3 bases and J dropped 10 bases, with 19 bases sitting between them. The CDR3 nucleotides are TGTGCCAGTAGTATCCCCGGCCAGGGTGGGCGGGAGCAGTTCTTC. This codes for CASSIPGQGGREQFF.